The entry below describes one T cell receptor (beta chain). These data are taken from a study of blood T cell repertoires in COVID-19. In the study overall: COVID-19 samples from acute and convalescent phases originated in the United States, Italy and Spain.

Methods used by the authors: From reference gene primer amplification, estimates of nucleated cell counts were derived. Sequencing used immunoSEQ multiplex PCR; TCRdb keeps in-frame clones, though not all of them. The D gene and trimming were derived from the DNA, and the V and J assignments and clone size from that table. The table lists 150,000 or so clones, around 83% of them singletons, with around 10% in the top ten. Sequencing was done on a sample of peripheral blood. This TCR was sampled from an older woman with COVID-19, enrolled during active disease.

CDR3 DNA sequence: TGTGCCAGCAGCTTAGTGGGACAGGGGGTGATCGGTGGTGGCTACACCTTC. This sequence encodes CASSLVGQGVIGGGYTF. The chain couples TRBV7-9 to TRBJ1-2; 11 bases map to TRBD1. CDR1 is SEHNR and CDR2 is FQNEAQ in the germline V gene (reference sequence). CDR3 size: 17 residues. The V segment lost 1 base and the J segment 7 bases; nucleotides outside the gene matches: 11.